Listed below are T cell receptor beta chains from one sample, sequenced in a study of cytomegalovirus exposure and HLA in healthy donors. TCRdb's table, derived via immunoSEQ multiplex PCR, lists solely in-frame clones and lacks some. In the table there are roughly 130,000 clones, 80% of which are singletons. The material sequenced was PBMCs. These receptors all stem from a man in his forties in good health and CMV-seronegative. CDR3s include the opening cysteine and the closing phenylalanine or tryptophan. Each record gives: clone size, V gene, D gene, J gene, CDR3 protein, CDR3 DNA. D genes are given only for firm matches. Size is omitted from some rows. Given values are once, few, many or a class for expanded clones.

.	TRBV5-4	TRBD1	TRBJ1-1	CASSWDRGIPLNTEAFF	TGTGCCAGCAGCTGGGACAGGGGGATACCACTGAACACTGAAGCTTTCTTT
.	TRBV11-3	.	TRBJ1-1	CASSSHTNTEAFF	TGTGCCAGCAGCTCCCACACGAACACTGAAGCTTTCTTT
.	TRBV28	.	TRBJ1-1	CASNSPHSVNTEAFF	TGTGCCAGCAACTCTCCCCACTCGGTGAACACTGAAGCTTTCTTT
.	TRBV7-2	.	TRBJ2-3	CASSLVTGSTDTQYF	TGTGCCAGCAGCTTAGTTACGGGGAGCACAGATACGCAGTATTTT
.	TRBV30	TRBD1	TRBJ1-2	CAWSSTGNYGYTF	TGTGCCTGGTCCTCGACAGGGAACTATGGCTACACCTTC
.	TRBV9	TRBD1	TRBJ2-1	CASGTDSYNEQFF	TGTGCCAGCGGGACAGACTCCTACAATGAGCAGTTCTTC
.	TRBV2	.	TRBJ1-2	CASSTGIYGYTF	TGTGCCAGCAGTACGGGGATTTATGGCTACACCTTC
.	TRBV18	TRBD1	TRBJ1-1	CASSPPVRTGEAFF	TGTGCCAGCTCACCACCGGTAAGGACAGGTGAAGCTTTCTTT
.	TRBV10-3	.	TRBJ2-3	CAISEFRGADTQYF	TGTGCCATCAGTGAGTTCAGGGGCGCAGATACGCAGTATTTT
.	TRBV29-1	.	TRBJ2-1	CSVCVLTYNEQFF	TGCAGCGTTTGCGTCTTAACCTACAATGAGCAGTTCTTC
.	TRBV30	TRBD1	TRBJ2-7	CAWSPGTGEQYF	TGTGCCTGGAGTCCCGGGACAGGGGAGCAGTACTTC
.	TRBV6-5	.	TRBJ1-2	CASSYSIFFGHGYTF	TGTGCCAGCAGTTACTCGATCTTTTTCGGTCATGGCTACACCTTC
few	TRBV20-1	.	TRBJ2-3	CSASLTDTQYF	TGCAGTGCTAGTCTCACAGATACGCAGTATTTT
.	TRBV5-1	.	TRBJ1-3	CASRLSSGNTIYF	TGCGCCAGTAGACTAAGCTCTGGAAACACCATATATTTT
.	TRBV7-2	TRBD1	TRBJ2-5	CASSLWTGKETQYF	TGTGCCAGCAGCCTATGGACAGGAAAAGAGACCCAGTACTTC
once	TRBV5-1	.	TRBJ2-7	CASSLEGTTNSYEQYF	TGCGCCAGCAGCTTGGAGGGGACAACAAACTCCTACGAGCAGTACTTC
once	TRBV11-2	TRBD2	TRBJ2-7	CASSLSGGAHEQYF	TGTGCCAGCAGCTTAAGCGGGGGGGCCCACGAGCAGTACTTC
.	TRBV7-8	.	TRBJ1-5	CASSQPGVESQPQHF	TGTGCCAGCAGCCAGCCGGGGGTTGAGAGTCAGCCCCAGCATTTT
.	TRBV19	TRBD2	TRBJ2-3	CASSIGGRLAGGPSTDTQYF	TGTGCCAGTAGTATTGGGGGAAGGCTAGCGGGGGGACCTAGCACAGATACGCAGTATTTT
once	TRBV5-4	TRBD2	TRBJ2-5	CASSLAGLRETQYF	TGTGCCAGCAGCTTAGCGGGGTTGAGAGAGACCCAGTACTTC
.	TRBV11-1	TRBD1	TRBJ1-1	CASSQDRGRGAFF	TGTGCCAGCAGCCAGGACAGGGGGCGAGGAGCTTTCTTT
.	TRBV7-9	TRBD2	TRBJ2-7	CASSRGGSYEQYF	TGTGCCAGCAGTCGGGGGGGTAGCTACGAGCAGTACTTC
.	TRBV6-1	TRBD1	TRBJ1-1	CASSLRQGNTEAFF	TGTGCCAGCAGCCTAAGACAGGGGAACACTGAAGCTTTCTTT
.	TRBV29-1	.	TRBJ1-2	CSVEEGLGYTF	TGCAGCGTTGAAGAGGGGCTCGGCTACACCTTC
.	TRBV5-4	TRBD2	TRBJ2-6	CASNPGLAGAGANVLTF	TGTGCCAGCAACCCGGGACTAGCGGGAGCTGGGGCCAACGTCCTGACTTTC
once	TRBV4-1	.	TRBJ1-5	CASSQGNSGLSNQPQHF	TGCGCCAGCAGCCAAGGTAATTCGGGACTTAGCAATCAGCCCCAGCATTTT
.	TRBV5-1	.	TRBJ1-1	CASRPVGEGPTEAFF	TGCGCCAGCCGACCGGTGGGTGAGGGCCCCACTGAAGCTTTCTTT
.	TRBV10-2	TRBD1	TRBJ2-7	CAGSELGQGGYEQYF	TGCGCCGGCAGTGAGCTTGGACAGGGTGGCTACGAGCAGTACTTC
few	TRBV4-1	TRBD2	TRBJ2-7	CASSQLAGVFQQYF	TGCGCCAGCAGCCAACTAGCGGGAGTGTTCCAGCAGTACTTC
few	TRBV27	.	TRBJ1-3	CASSLTASHTGNTIYF	TGTGCCAGCAGTTTAACCGCCAGTCACACTGGAAACACCATATATTTT
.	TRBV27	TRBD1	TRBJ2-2	CASSLDRAPMNTGELFF	TGTGCCAGCAGTCTCGACAGGGCCCCCATGAACACCGGGGAGCTGTTTTTT
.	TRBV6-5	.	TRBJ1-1	CASSSQAGRTGTEAFF	TGTGCCAGCAGTTCCCAGGCTGGCAGAACGGGAACTGAAGCTTTCTTT
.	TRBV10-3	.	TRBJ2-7	CAISDAGATYEQYF	TGTGCCATCAGTGACGCGGGGGCAACCTACGAGCAGTACTTC
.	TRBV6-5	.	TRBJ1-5	CASSPSLSNQPQHF	TGTGCCAGCAGTCCCTCACTCAGCAATCAGCCCCAGCATTTT
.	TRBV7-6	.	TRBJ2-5	CASSSGLQETQYF	TGTGCCAGCAGCTCAGGCTTACAAGAGACCCAGTACTTC
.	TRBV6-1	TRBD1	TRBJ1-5	CASSEAPPGQGNQPQHF	TGTGCCAGCAGTGAAGCGCCGCCGGGACAGGGGAATCAGCCCCAGCATTTT
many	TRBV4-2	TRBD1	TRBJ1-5	CASSDGDRYSNQPQHF	TGTGCCAGCAGCGATGGGGACAGGTATAGCAATCAGCCCCAGCATTTT
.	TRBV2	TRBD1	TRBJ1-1	CASSEYRGTEAFF	TGTGCCAGCAGTGAATACAGGGGAACTGAAGCTTTCTTT
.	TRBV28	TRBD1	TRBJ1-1	CASSLSLGQGTEAFF	TGTGCCAGCAGTTTATCTCTGGGACAGGGGACTGAAGCTTTCTTT
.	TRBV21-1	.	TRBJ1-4	CASSTRDSVREKLFF	TGTGCCAGCAGCACCCGGGACAGCGTTCGGGAAAAACTGTTTTTT
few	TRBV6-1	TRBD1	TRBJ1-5	CASILTGGSSQPQHF	TGTGCCAGCATTCTTACAGGGGGCTCAAGTCAGCCCCAGCATTTT
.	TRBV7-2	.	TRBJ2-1	CASSLVIARDEQFF	TGTGCCAGCAGCTTAGTTATAGCTCGCGATGAGCAGTTCTTC
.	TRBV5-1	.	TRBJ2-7	CASSSSAYEQYF	TGCGCCAGCAGTTCTTCCGCCTACGAGCAGTACTTC
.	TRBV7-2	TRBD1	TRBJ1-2	CASTYDRGYGYTF	TGTGCCAGCACCTACGACAGGGGGTATGGCTACACCTTC
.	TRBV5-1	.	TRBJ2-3	CASSLGGRVGADTQYF	TGCGCCAGCAGCTTGGGTGGCAGGGTGGGTGCAGATACGCAGTATTTT
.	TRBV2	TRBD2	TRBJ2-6	CASVGTSSGANVLTF	TGTGCCAGCGTTGGGACTAGCTCTGGGGCCAACGTCCTGACTTTC
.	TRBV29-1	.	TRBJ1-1	CSVDRVLNTEAFF	TGCAGCGTTGACAGGGTCCTGAACACTGAAGCTTTCTTT